The 29 T cell receptor beta chains below were found in one sample sequenced in a study of glioma-infiltrating T cells. TCR alpha and beta CDR3 regions were amplified from RNA using iRepertoire nested multiplex PCR. TCRdb recomputed calls from the multiplex PCR reads with MiXCR, one row per CDR3 protein. In the table there are a few hundred thousand distinct CDR3 sequences, around 45% of which are singletons. Sequences were obtained from glioma tissue, nonneoplastic brain tissue, or PBMCs (not recorded which). The receptor set was obtained from a human donor with low-grade glioma or glioblastoma, undergoing nonglioma brain surgery, or in good health (not recorded which).

The gene calls are TRBV19 and TRBJ2-3; D tentatively reads TRBD1 or TRBD2 (5 bases each). The CDR3 extends over 14 amino acids. V shed 8 bases and J shed 4 bases, with 16 bases lying between them. Germline V lookup: CDR1 LNHDA, CDR2 SQIVND (reference sequence). CDR3 sequence (DNA): TGTGCCAGTGGGGACGGAGGTTTTTCAGATACGCAGTATTTT. Encoded protein: CASGDGGFSDTQYF.

This clonotype was seen more than once but under ten times. The chain employs TRBV6-6 and TRBJ2-7; no clear D. The ends were cut back, 0 bases at V and 0 bases at J, with 15 bases in the middle. The CDR3 loop spans 17 amino acids. Germline CDR1 is MNHNY and CDR2 is SVGAGI (reference sequence). This CDR3 reads CASSYSLVGLPSYEQYF. DNA for the CDR3: TGTGCCAGCAGTTACTCGTTGGTAGGGTTACCCTCCTACGAGCAGTACTTC.

This clonotype was seen a few times. The rearrangement joins TRBV4-1 to TRBJ2-7; weak D call: TRBD1 (7 bases). Germline V gene lookup returns CDR1 MGHRA and CDR2 YSYEKL. V was trimmed by 2 bases and J by 1 base, leaving 18 bases between them. The CDR3 contains 17 residues. CDR3 sequence: CASSQYTRGAVSYEQYF. For the CDR3, the DNA is TGCGCCAGCAGCCAATACACCAGGGGGGCGGTTTCCTACGAGCAGTACTTC.

This clonotype was detected a few times. The chain couples TRBV7-8 to TRBJ2-3; D gene ambiguous. The CDR3 runs to 16 residues. Trimming took off 5 bases at V and 3 bases at J, with 18 bases between the two ends. Germline assignment: CDR1 SGHVS and CDR2 FQNEAQ. CDR3 in DNA: TGTGCCAGCAGCCCCCGGCGGCGTATGGGGACAGATACGCAGTATTTT. Its translation is CASSPRRRMGTDTQYF.

This clonotype was counted many times. CDR3 region: CSATPGLYEQYF. DNA of the CDR3: TGCAGTGCAACTCCGGGACTATACGAGCAGTACTTC. The chain links TRBV20-1 to TRBJ2-7; 7 bases are shared with TRBD2. There are 12 residues in the CDR3. Germline CDR1 is DFQATT and CDR2 is SNEGSKA (reference sequence). The V and J ends lost 6 bases and 4 bases, in that order; junction bases with no gene match: 6.

On this clonotype: A much bigger clone sits one base away, suggesting this may be a read error. This sequence joins TRBV20-1 and TRBJ2-7, with a tentative D call TRBD2 (5 bases). Per germline, CDR1 DFQATT and CDR2 SNEGSKA (reference sequence). The CDR3 is 12 amino acids. The CDR3, as DNA: TGCAGTTCTAGGGCGGGTACCTACGAGCAGTACTTC. It encodes CSSRAGTYEQYF.

The V gene is TRBV12-5, the J gene TRBJ1-2; 7 positions match TRBD1. The CDR3 sequence is 16 residues long. Looked up from germline, CDR1 is LGHNT and CDR2 is FRNRAP. With 6 bases clipped from V and 3 bases from J, the junction kept 13 bases outside the gene matches. CDR3 nucleotides: TGTGCTAGTGGACCTACCATCACGGGACAGCACTATGGCTACACCTTC. This sequence encodes CASGPTITGQHYGYTF.

The J gene is TRBJ2-6, the V gene TRBV6-2 or TRBV6-3; tentative D call: TRBD2 (6 bases). With 7 bases removed from V and 0 bases from J, the gap between germline ends came to 13 bases. CDR1 and CDR2 (germline): MNHEY, SVGEGT. The CDR3 has 16 amino acids. The CDR3 loop is CASKDGTHSGANVLTF. The CDR3 DNA reads TGTGCCAGCAAGGACGGGACTCACTCTGGGGCCAACGTCCTGACTTTC.

On this clonotype: This may arise from a read error, as a much more abundant clone is one base away. V and J are TRBV7-2 and TRBJ1-5; D is unclear. Germline lookup yields CDR1 SGHTA and CDR2 FQGNSA. Trimming took 1 base from V and 5 from J, leaving 9 bases between them. The CDR3 is 14 residues long. CDR3 amino acids: CASSLVAIDQPQHF. The CDR3 nucleotides read TGTGCCAGCAGCTTAGTGGCTATAGATCAGCCCCAGCATTTT.

The chain links TRBV20-1 to TRBJ1-1, with D possibly matching TRBD1 (5 bases). Per germline, CDR1 DFQATT and CDR2 SNEGSKA (reference sequence). This CDR3 is built from 15 residues. V lost 3 bases and J 3 bases, leaving 17 bases between the germline ends. The CDR3 region has the DNA TGCAGTGCTAGTAATTGGAGGGGTGAGGACACTGAAGCTTTCTTT. The encoded protein is CSASNWRGEDTEAFF.

This clonotype was detected many times. The chain links TRBV27 to TRBJ2-1; 15 bases align to TRBD2. This CDR3 is 15 amino acids long. Losses at the gene ends were 4 bases for V and 6 bases for J; bases not matched to a gene: 1. From germline, CDR1 is MNHEY and CDR2 SMNVEV (reference sequence). The DNA of the CDR3 is TGTGCCAGCAGTTGGGGACTAGCGGGAGGCAATGAGCAGTTCTTC. Translating gives CASSWGLAGGNEQFF.

This clonotype was detected many times. The genes are TRBV20-1 and TRBJ2-3; possible D gene TRBD2, 6 bases. Between the trimmed V and J ends, which lost 4 bases and 2 bases, there was a span of 13 bases. This CDR3 comprises 14 residues. Germline V CDR1 and CDR2: DFQATT, SNEGSKA (reference sequence). CDR3 in amino acids: CSATTGTYTDTQYF. In DNA form, the CDR3 reads TGCAGTGCTACGACCGGGACTTACACAGATACGCAGTATTTT.

A word on this clonotype: A read error is possible here, since a much larger clone lies one base away. This chain connects TRBV6-2 or TRBV6-3 to TRBJ2-1; TRBD1 might be the D (6 bases). This CDR3 is built from 14 residues. Germline CDR1 reads MNHEY; CDR2 reads SVGEGT. Here the CDR3 DNA reads TGTGCCGGCAGTTCACCGGACAGCTACAATGAGCAGTTCTTC. Its translation: CAGSSPDSYNEQFF.

The rearrangement joins TRBV20-1 to TRBJ1-1; D not certain. This CDR3 has 14 amino acids. Germline CDR1 and CDR2: DFQATT and SNEGSKA (reference sequence). V lost 6 bases and J lost 7, with 21 bases in between. This CDR3 is CSAPREGLHSEAFF. CDR3 sequence (DNA): TGCAGTGCGCCTCGAGAAGGGTTACACAGTGAAGCTTTCTTT.

This chain uses TRBV2 with TRBJ1-5; 7 positions match TRBD1. Per germline, CDR1 SNHLY and CDR2 FYNNEI. The ends lost 4 bases at V and 0 bases at J; junction bases unmatched: 3. The CDR3 is 15 amino acids. The CDR3 reads CASSGWDSSNQPQHF. The CDR3 DNA reads TGTGCCAGCAGTGGGTGGGACAGTAGCAATCAGCCCCAGCATTTT.

This clonotype was seen ten or more times. The chain recombines TRBV27 with TRBJ2-1; D perhaps matches TRBD2 (5 bases). The CDR3 has 14 residues. Germline-derived CDR1 and CDR2 are MNHEY and SMNVEV (reference sequence). With 7 bases removed from V and 5 bases from J, the gap between germline ends came to 15 bases. This chain's CDR3 is CASTYGGYDNEQFF. Here the CDR3 DNA reads TGTGCCAGCACCTACGGCGGGTACGACAATGAGCAGTTCTTC.

V gene TRBV28 combines with J gene TRBJ2-3, with 11 bases that match TRBD2. The V and J ends lost 6 bases and 6 bases, in that order; junction bases with no gene match: 8. The CDR3 runs to 15 residues. The germline V gene has CDR1 MDHEN and CDR2 SYDVKM. CDR3 coding DNA: TGTGCCAGCAGCTACATAGCGGGAGGGGGGGATACGCAGTATTTT. It yields the protein CASSYIAGGGDTQYF. Together with reference TRBV28 and TRBJ2-3, the CDR3 gives the full variable domain: DVKVTQSSRYLVKRTGEKVFLECVQDMDHENMFWYRQDPGLGLRLIYFSYDVKMKEKGDIPEGYSVSREKKERFSLILESASTNQTSMYLCASSYIAGGGDTQYFGPGTRLTVL.

The chain is built from TRBV7-2 and TRBJ2-5, with D perhaps matching TRBD1 (6 bases). CDR1 SGHTA and CDR2 FQGNSA come from the germline V gene. The CDR3 totals 14 residues. V gave up 3 bases and J gave up 5 bases, with 13 bases separating them. CDR3 nucleotide sequence: TGTGCCAGCAGCTTGGGACACCTGAGGGAGACCCAGTACTTC. The encoded protein is CASSLGHLRETQYF.

This chain links TRBV11-1 with TRBJ1-1, with 9 bases lining up with TRBD1. The trim removed 5 bases at V and 5 bases at J, leaving 9 bases unmatched. Germline values: CDR1 SGHAT, CDR2 FQDESV (reference sequence). The CDR3 extends over 15 amino acids. DNA for the CDR3: TGTGCCAGCAGCCCCCGGACAGGGGTCGTTACTGAAGCTTTCTTT. It codes for CASSPRTGVVTEAFF.

The DNA for the CDR3 is TGTGCCAGCAGCTCAACCCGGCTAGCGGGGAGCTCCTACAATGAGCAGTTCTTC. Its protein is CASSSTRLAGSSYNEQFF. This rearrangement joins TRBV7-2 to TRBJ2-1; 9 nucleotides align to TRBD2. Trimming took 4 bases from V and 0 from J; bases not matched to a gene: 10. The germline V gene has CDR1 SGHTA and CDR2 FQGNSA. The CDR3 consists of 18 residues.

This clonotype came up many times. The chain links TRBV15 to TRBJ1-1, with 7 bases lining up with TRBD1. Germline values: CDR1 LNHNV, CDR2 YYDKDF (reference sequence). The trim removed 6 bases at V and 5 bases at J, leaving 12 bases unmatched. The CDR3 is 15 amino acids. The CDR3 nucleotides read TGTGCCACCAGTGAGGGGGCTAGTGTTTGGACTGAAGCTTTCTTT. Its translation is CATSEGASVWTEAFF.

V is TRBV20-1 and J is TRBJ2-1; 7 bases line up with TRBD1. J lost 5 bases, V lost 5 bases, and 12 bases had no gene match. Germline V gene data show CDR1 as DFQATT and CDR2 as SNEGSKA (reference sequence). This CDR3 region has 15 residues. The CDR3 DNA is TGCAGTGCTCCGAGCCCGACAGGGTCCCACAATGAGCAGTTCTTC. This encodes CSAPSPTGSHNEQFF.

Points on this clonotype: This may arise from a read error, as a much more abundant clone is one base away. This sequence joins TRBV15 and TRBJ2-1, with D perhaps TRBD1 (6 bases). CDR1 and CDR2 (germline): LNHNV, YYDKDF (reference sequence). V lost 0 bases to trimming and J lost 3 bases, with 18 bases between them. The CDR3 totals 18 residues. CDR3 coding DNA: TGTGCCACCAGCAGAGATAACTTAGGGACATGGGTCTACAATGAGCAGTTCTTC. It codes for CATSRDNLGTWVYNEQFF.

For this clonotype: Because the CDR3 is missing its conserved closing phenylalanine or tryptophan, this is likely a read error. The chain links TRBV28 to TRBJ2-1; TRBD1 matches 7 bases. The CDR3 consists of 15 residues. The V and J ends lost 6 bases and 8 bases, in that order; junction bases with no gene match: 13. Germline CDR1 is MDHEN and CDR2 is SYDVKM. The CDR3 sequence: CASSTGTAEIDEQFS. CDR3 bases: TGTGCCAGCAGCACCGGGACAGCCGAGATTGATGAGCAGTTCTCC.

This clonotype was counted at least ten times. The V and J genes are TRBV20-1 and TRBJ1-4, with TRBD1 as a possible D gene (5 bases). Germline V lookup: CDR1 DFQATT, CDR2 SNEGSKA (reference sequence). The CDR3 spans 14 residues. V was cut by 1 base and J by 7 bases, with 13 bases left in between. The CDR3 reads CSARVWGISEKLFF. The CDR3 DNA reads TGCAGTGCTAGAGTCTGGGGGATAAGTGAAAAACTGTTTTTT.

This clonotype was counted between two and nine times. V is TRBV4-3 and J is TRBJ1-1, with no clear D. The germline V and J ends were trimmed by 1 base and 0 bases, with 6 bases remaining between them. Germline loops: CDR1 LGHNA, CDR2 YSLEER. The CDR3 is made up of 14 amino acids. The CDR3 region is CASSQVGVNTEAFF. CDR3 in DNA: TGCGCCAGCAGCCAAGTAGGAGTGAACACTGAAGCTTTCTTT.

This clonotype has just a few counts. This chain connects TRBV24-1 to TRBJ2-2; maybe TRBD1 (5 bases). V lost 9 bases and J 3 bases, leaving 7 bases between the germline ends. This CDR3 is built from 12 residues. Germline V gives CDR1 KGHDR, CDR2 SFDVKD. CDR3 sequence reads: CATQGDTGELFF. As DNA, the CDR3 is TGTGCCACCCAGGGCGACACCGGGGAGCTGTTTTTT.

As regards this clonotype: A much larger clone differs from this one at a single base, so this may be a read error. The chain recombines TRBV7-2 with TRBJ1-6; D perhaps matches TRBD1 (5 bases). Germline CDR1 reads SGHTA; CDR2 reads FQGNSA. The CDR3 loop spans 15 amino acids. V lost 10 bases to trimming and J lost 0 bases, with 13 bases between them. This CDR3 is CAKKGQGSYNSPLHF. The CDR3 nucleotides read TGTGCCAAAAAGGGTCAGGGCTCCTATAATTCACCCCTCCACTTT. Complete variable domain (other parts from reference TRBV7-2 and TRBJ1-6): GAGVSQSPSNKVTEKGKDVELRCDPISGHTALYWYRQSLGQGLEFLIYFQGNSAPDKSGLPSDRFSAERTGGSVSTLTIQRTQQEDSAVYLCAKKGQGSYNSPLHFGNGTRLTVT.

This clonotype was observed a handful of times. This chain uses TRBV4-3 with TRBJ2-1; 8 nucleotides agree with TRBD1. V gave up 1 base and J gave up 5 bases; unmatched junction bases: 13. The CDR3 covers 18 residues. CDR1 and CDR2 (germline): LGHNA, YSLEER. The CDR3 loop reads CASSQAGGVLGLDNEQFF. The CDR3 coding sequence is TGCGCCAGCAGCCAAGCAGGGGGCGTGTTGGGACTGGACAATGAGCAGTTCTTC.